The source of this T cell receptor (beta chain) is a study of cytomegalovirus exposure and HLA in healthy donors. About the study: Unique TCR beta sequences numbering about 100 million came from 150 million to 200 million T cells in an earlier analysis. Study-wide results and caveats: With high specificity and sensitivity, the classifier reportedly diagnosed cytomegalovirus status. Looking again later, the authors saw that most CMV-associated TCR beta chains seemed HLA-restricted.

PCR used 60 Vbeta primers and 13 Jbeta primers. Measured with immunoSEQ multiplex PCR; TCRdb has only the in-frame clones, and not every one. Of roughly 160,000 clones listed, roughly 80% are singletons. This clone was detected a few times. Its specificity is unknown. The germline V and J ends were trimmed by 0 bases and 0 bases, with 11 bases remaining between them. Germline loops: CDR1 SGHKS, CDR2 YYEKEE (reference sequence). The CDR3 contains 16 residues. The sequencing sample was made of PBMCs. This chain links TRBV5-5 with TRBJ2-3; tentatively, D is TRBD2 (6 bases). This receptor was obtained from a male donor in good health and CMV-seronegative. CDR3 residues: CASSLGDFRSTDTQYF. The DNA of the CDR3 is TGTGCCAGCAGCTTGGGGGACTTTCGTAGCACAGATACGCAGTATTTT.